The T cell receptor (beta chain) under discussion was sequenced for a study of human T cells and chemical hapten exposure. Time point meaning: healthy volunteer bleed at 6 weeks. The study extracted total RNA from unfractionated whole blood. A single record per CDR3 protein comes from TCRdb applying MiXCR to the RACE reads. The sample yields 70,000 to 95,000 distinct CDR3 sequences, around 9.3% seen once. The CDR3 is 11 residues long. Trimming pared 8 bases from V and 9 bases from J, leaving 13 bases between. The clonotype comes from a female donor in good health. Some clones in this sample may be carry-over from other donors' samples. This chain joins TRBV12-3 or TRBV12-4 and TRBJ1-1, with D possibly TRBD1 on 6 matching bases. Specimen: whole blood. CDR3 in DNA: TGTGCCAGCTTGGGGGCAAATCAAGCTTTCTTT. Translation gives CASLGANQAFF.